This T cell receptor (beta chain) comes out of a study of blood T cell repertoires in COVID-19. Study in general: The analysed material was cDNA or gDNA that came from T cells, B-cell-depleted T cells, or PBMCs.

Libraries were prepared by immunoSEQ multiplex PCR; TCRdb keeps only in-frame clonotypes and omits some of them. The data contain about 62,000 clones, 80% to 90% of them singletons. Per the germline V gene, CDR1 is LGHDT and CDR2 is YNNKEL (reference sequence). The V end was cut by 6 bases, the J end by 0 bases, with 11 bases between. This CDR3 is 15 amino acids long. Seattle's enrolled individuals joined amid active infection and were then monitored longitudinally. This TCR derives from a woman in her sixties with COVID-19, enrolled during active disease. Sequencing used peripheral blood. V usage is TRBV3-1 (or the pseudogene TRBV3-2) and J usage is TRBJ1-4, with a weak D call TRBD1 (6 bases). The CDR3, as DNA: TGTGCCAGCAGACCCAGGGGATCAACTAATGAAAAACTGTTTTTT. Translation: CASRPRGSTNEKLFF.